These 3 T cell receptor beta chains were all obtained from the same sample, sequenced in a study of regulatory T cells in long-lasting Graves disease. Building of the TCR beta libraries involved iRepertoire HTBI primers and Arm-PCR of CDR3 regions. TCRdb re-called the multiplex PCR reads with MiXCR, one entry per CDR3 protein. The profile covers 400,000 to 550,000 distinct CDR3 sequences, with about 15% appearing a single time and around a tenth taken by the ten largest. Sample time point: newly diagnosed GD, antithyroid drugs for less than 3 months. From PBMCs, RNA was extracted and then used to make the TCR library. The sample was also linked to a second study, of T cells in Graves' hyperthyroidism and ophthalmopathy.

Specimen: peripheral blood mononuclear cells (PBMCs), collected at new diagnosis, from a patient treated with antithyroid drugs. The receptors shown here come from a woman aged 25 to 45 with Graves disease.

This clonotype was detected many times. V is TRBV11-2 and J is TRBJ2-3, with D uncertain. Germline loops: CDR1 SGHAT, CDR2 FQNNGV. This CDR3 has 15 residues. Trimming took off 5 bases at V and 5 bases at J, with 17 bases between the two ends. CDR3 sequence (DNA): TGTGCCAGCAGCCGATCTATCAACCCCTTAGATACGCAGTATTTT. Translated, it gives CASSRSINPLDTQYF.

This chain links TRBV6-2 or TRBV6-3 with TRBJ2-7; no clear D. Germline lookup yields CDR1 MNHEY and CDR2 SVGEGT. The CDR3 extends over 12 amino acids. With 7 bases removed from V and 3 bases from J, the gap between germline ends came to 10 bases. The CDR3 DNA reads as TGTGCCAGCATGAGGAGTGGCTACGAGCAGTACTTC. It translates to CASMRSGYEQYF.

Many counts were recorded for this clonotype. The J gene is TRBJ1-1, the V gene TRBV30; a possible D gene is TRBD1 (5 bases). V lost 4 bases and J lost 10, with 19 bases in between. The CDR3 sequence is 13 residues long. CDR1 and CDR2 from the germline V gene are GTSNPN and SVGIG (reference sequence). The CDR3 sequence is CAWKVGGSSGAFF. In DNA form, the CDR3 reads TGTGCCTGGAAGGTTGGGGGGTCCTCGGGAGCTTTCTTT.